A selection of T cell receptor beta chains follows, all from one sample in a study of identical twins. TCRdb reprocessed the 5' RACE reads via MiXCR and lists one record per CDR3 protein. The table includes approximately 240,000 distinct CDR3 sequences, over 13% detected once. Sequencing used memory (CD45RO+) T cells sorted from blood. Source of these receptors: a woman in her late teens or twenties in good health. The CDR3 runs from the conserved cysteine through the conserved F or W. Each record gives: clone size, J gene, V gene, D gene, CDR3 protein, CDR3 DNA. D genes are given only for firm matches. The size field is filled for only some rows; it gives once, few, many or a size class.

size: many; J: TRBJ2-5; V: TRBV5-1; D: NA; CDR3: CASSYQETQYF; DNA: TGCGCCAGCAGCTACCAAGAGACCCAGTACTTC
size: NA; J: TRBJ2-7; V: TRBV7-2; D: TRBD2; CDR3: CASSLVGGGNLYEQYF; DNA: TGTGCCAGCAGCTTAGTAGGCGGGGGGAACCTCTACGAGCAGTACTTC
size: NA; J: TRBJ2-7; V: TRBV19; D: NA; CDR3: CASSGDQTTYEQYF; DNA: TGTGCCAGTAGTGGGGACCAGACGACCTACGAGCAGTACTTC
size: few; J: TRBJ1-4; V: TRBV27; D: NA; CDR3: CASGYTATNEKLFF; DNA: TGTGCCAGCGGGTATACGGCAACTAATGAAAAACTGTTTTTT
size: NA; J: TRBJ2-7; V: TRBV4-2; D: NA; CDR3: CASSQDSSQGGAKYF; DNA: TGTGCCAGCAGCCAAGATTCGAGTCAGGGGGGGGCAAAGTACTTC
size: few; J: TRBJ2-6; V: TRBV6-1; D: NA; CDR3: CASSAQRHSGANVLTF; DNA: TGTGCCAGCAGTGCCCAACGCCACTCTGGGGCCAACGTCCTGACTTTC
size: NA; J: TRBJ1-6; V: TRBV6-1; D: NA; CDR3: CASTLQTLLGGSPLHF; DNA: TGTGCCAGCACCCTACAAACCCTCCTCGGCGGTTCACCCCTCCACTTT
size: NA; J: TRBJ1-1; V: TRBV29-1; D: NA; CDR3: CSVGYRVTEAFF; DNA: TGCAGCGTTGGATACAGGGTCACTGAAGCTTTCTTT
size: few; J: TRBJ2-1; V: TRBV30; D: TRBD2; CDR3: CACSLAGINEQFF; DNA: TGTGCCTGTTCACTAGCGGGAATCAATGAGCAGTTCTTC
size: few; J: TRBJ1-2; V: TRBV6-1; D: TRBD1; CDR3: CASSQRGTGGRSDGYTF; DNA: TGTGCCAGCAGTCAAAGGGGGACAGGGGGCCGCTCGGATGGCTACACCTTC
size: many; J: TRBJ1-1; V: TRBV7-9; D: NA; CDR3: CASSLEAGGAFF; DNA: TGTGCCAGCAGCTTAGAGGCGGGGGGAGCTTTCTTT
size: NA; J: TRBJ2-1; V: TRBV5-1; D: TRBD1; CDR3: CASTPPGTGVENEQFF; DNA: TGCGCCAGCACCCCCCCGGGGACAGGGGTGGAGAATGAGCAGTTCTTC
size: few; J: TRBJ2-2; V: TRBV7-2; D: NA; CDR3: CASRLILNTGELFF; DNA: TGTGCCAGCAGACTGATTTTGAACACCGGGGAGCTGTTTTTT
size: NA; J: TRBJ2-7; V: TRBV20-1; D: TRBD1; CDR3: CSAPGTASYEQYF; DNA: TGCAGTGCCCCCGGGACAGCTTCCTACGAGCAGTACTTC